This TCR beta chain was captured by sequencing in a study of cytomegalovirus exposure and HLA in healthy donors listed by TCRdb under 2017. Describing the broader study: The 666 repertoires of the first cohort and the roughly 120 validation repertoires were produced on the same platform, according to a later analysis. The aim of the study was to test whether cataloging public T cell receptors could identify signatures of past pathogen exposure. A separate validation cohort of over 95 different subjects was used in addition to the approximately 610-subject first cohort. To predict cytomegalovirus infection status, the study brought together high-throughput TCR immunosequencing, statistical association of individual TCRs with disease status, and machine learning. General study outcomes and caveats: The classifier was reported to diagnose cytomegalovirus status with high specificity and sensitivity in both the original cohort and the validation cohort. Subsequent analysis determined that TCRs grouped into clusters in the first cohort also showed a tendency toward co-occurrence across the 120 validation repertoires, and approximately 94% of cluster scores exceeded 0. A few of the identified cytomegalovirus-associated TCR beta chains were confirmed in vitro to be specific for cytomegalovirus antigens. The study gave a list of some 150 TCR beta chains associated with cytomegalovirus. The authors suggested that the approach could potentially be extended to other disease states and immunological phenotypes. Most TCR sequences were observed very rarely across donors, whereas some public TCRs were present in many individuals. A later analysis lacked HLA typing for the validation cohort, so it scored co-occurrence in that cohort across all 110 or so repertoires.

The donors belonged to the validation cohort of about 120 subjects, which was separate from the roughly 670-subject first cohort. Library creation used the immunoSEQ multiplex PCR assay. The study's own analysis went as follows. A statistical classification framework was built for diagnosing cytomegalovirus status from the catalog of TCR beta chain sequences. The source is immuneACCESS, and TCRdb retained only in-frame sequences with V and J called. Part of the clones is not carried over; for the studies checked, unresolved V genes explain less than half of this, and the remainder is unexplained. For V, J and clone size, that table is used; D and trimming come from the DNA. This sample gives 100,000 to 150,000 clones in total; over 90% of them show up just once. The ten largest clonotypes hold less than 1.5% of the sample. With respect to this clone: Its specific antigen is unknown. Per-nucleotide qualities are absent, and no much larger clonotype sits a single base away.

Sequenced sample: PBMCs. The clonotype was recovered from a woman between 18 and 29 years old in good health and CMV-seronegative.

CDR3 region: CASSTQGSREQYF. The nucleotides are TGTGCCAGCAGTACCCAGGGGTCTCGAGAGCAGTACTTC. The sequence is built from TRBV2 and TRBJ2-7; 6 matching bases give a weak D call of TRBD1. Based on the germline V gene, the CDR1 and CDR2 sequences are SNHLY and FYNNEI. Its CDR3 holds 13 amino acids, cysteine through phenylalanine. Only the CDR3 part of the read is kept: 39 bases, read in frame from the first base. V sheds 5 bases and J sheds 7 bases, leaving 15 bases between their ends.